A single sample gave rise to the 26 T cell receptor beta chains below, sequenced in a study of response to subunit inactivated influenza vaccine. A single record per CDR3 protein comes from TCRdb applying MiXCR to the RT-PCR reads. The data contain about 780,000 distinct CDR3 sequences, around a sixth of them singletons. The sample was PBMCs from blood, taken approximately 5 days after vaccination. The receptors shown here come from a man aged 45-65 years who received an inactivated influenza vaccine.

The rearrangement links TRBV12-3 or TRBV12-4 to TRBJ2-5; D remains ambiguous. V lost 7 bases and J 2 bases, leaving 11 bases between the germline ends. This CDR3 is built from 13 residues. This chain's CDR3 is CASNVGTQETQYF. The CDR3 nucleotides read TGTGCCAGCAACGTGGGCACACAAGAGACCCAGTACTTC.

This sequence joins TRBV15 and TRBJ2-1; D is unclear. This CDR3 has 15 residues. Germline assignment: CDR1 LNHNV and CDR2 YYDKDF (reference sequence). V was trimmed by 7 bases and J by 1 base, leaving 14 bases between them. The CDR3 reads CATNHRPGSYNEQFF. In DNA, the CDR3 is TGTGCCACCAATCACCGGCCAGGTTCCTACAATGAGCAGTTCTTC.

The chain has TRBV18 and TRBJ2-7; D possibly corresponds to TRBD1 (6 bases). The CDR3 spans 14 residues. CDR1 is KGHSH and CDR2 is LQKENI in the germline V gene. Trimming took off 3 bases at V and 0 bases at J, with 9 bases between the two ends. The CDR3 protein is CASSPKQGSYEQYF. CDR3 nucleotides: TGTGCCAGCTCACCCAAACAGGGCTCCTACGAGCAGTACTTC.

This clonotype was detected ten times or more. J is TRBJ1-5 and V is TRBV29-1; D gene uncertain. V lost 4 bases to trimming and J lost 3 bases, with 7 bases between them. The CDR3 is 12 residues long. CDR1 SQVTM and CDR2 ANQGSEA come from the germline V gene. CDR3 amino acids: CSVAGHNQPQHF. CDR3 coding DNA: TGCAGCGTTGCCGGCCACAATCAGCCCCAGCATTTT. The full variable domain, completed using reference TRBV29-1 and TRBJ1-5, is SAVISQKPSRDICQRGTSLTIQCQVDSQVTMMFWYRQQPGQSLTLIATANQGSEATYESGFVIDKFPISRPNLTFSTLTVSNMSPEDSSIYLCSVAGHNQPQHFGDGTRLSIL.

In its sample, this clonotype was seen many times. This chain uses TRBV14 with TRBJ1-5, with TRBD1 as a possible D gene (6 bases). V gave up 1 base and J gave up 2 bases, with 9 bases separating them. The CDR3 consists of 15 residues. Germline V lookup: CDR1 SGHDN, CDR2 FVKESK. CDR3 nucleotides: TGTGCCAGCAGCCAAGCGAGGACAGGCAATCAGCCCCAGCATTTT. Its protein product is CASSQARTGNQPQHF.

This clonotype showed up many times. The chain has TRBV29-1 and TRBJ2-5; maybe TRBD1 (6 bases). V was pared by 7 bases and J by 5 bases, with 11 bases between. CDR3 length: 11 amino acids. Germline V gene data show CDR1 as SQVTM and CDR2 as ANQGSEA. The CDR3 here is CSAGTSETQYF. The CDR3 coding sequence is TGCAGCGCGGGGACATCGGAGACCCAGTACTTC.

This clonotype came up many times. This rearrangement joins TRBV20-1 to TRBJ1-2, with D perhaps matching TRBD1 (6 bases). V lost 3 bases to trimming and J lost 0 bases, with 8 bases between them. The V gene's germline CDR1 is DFQATT and CDR2 SNEGSKA (reference sequence). The CDR3 is 13 residues long. This CDR3 reads CSASEGANYGYTF. The CDR3 bases are TGCAGTGCTAGCGAGGGGGCTAACTATGGCTACACCTTC.

This clonotype was seen a few times. This chain joins TRBV20-1 and TRBJ1-6; D gene unclear. V lost 0 bases to trimming and J lost 12 bases, with 9 bases between them. Germline V gives CDR1 DFQATT, CDR2 SNEGSKA (reference sequence). The CDR3 runs 12 residues. The CDR3 DNA is TGCAGTGCTAGAGATTTGGGAGGACCCCTCCACTTT. Residues: CSARDLGGPLHF.

This clonotype was observed a handful of times. This chain joins TRBV29-1 and TRBJ1-2; possible D gene TRBD1, 5 bases. Trimming removed 0 bases at V and 6 bases at J, with 11 bases between. Germline values: CDR1 SQVTM, CDR2 ANQGSEA. The CDR3 spans 13 residues. The CDR3 sequence is CSVEESGADGYTF. The CDR3 bases are TGCAGCGTTGAAGAGTCCGGGGCCGATGGCTACACCTTC.

The chain has TRBV12-3 or TRBV12-4 and TRBJ2-5, with TRBD2 as a possible D gene (5 bases). The V end was cut by 8 bases, the J end by 3 bases, with 16 bases between. The CDR3 totals 14 residues. CDR3 coding DNA: TGTGCCAGCGGGAGAAGACCGACGGAAGAGACCCAGTACTTC. It specifies CASGRRPTEETQYF.

The chain couples TRBV27 to TRBJ2-3; 10 bases line up with TRBD2. The V and J ends lost 6 bases and 4 bases, in that order; junction bases with no gene match: 7. Germline V lookup: CDR1 MNHEY, CDR2 SMNVEV (reference sequence). The CDR3 has 15 amino acids. The CDR3 sequence: CASRTSGGAPDTQYF. CDR3 sequence (DNA): TGTGCCAGCAGGACAAGCGGGGGGGCCCCAGATACGCAGTATTTT.

This clonotype turned up a few times. V usage is TRBV15 and J usage is TRBJ2-5; 11 nucleotides line up with TRBD2. The junction had 6 bases not matched to a gene; V was cut back by 6 bases and J by 3 bases. The CDR3 sequence is 15 residues long. The germline CDR1 and CDR2 sequences are LNHNV and YYDKDF (reference sequence). The CDR3 coding sequence is TGTGCCACCAGTACTGTAGCGGGGGGGAAAGAGACCCAGTACTTC. Its translation: CATSTVAGGKETQYF.

The chain employs TRBV18 and TRBJ1-4; D call uncertain. The CDR3 covers 13 residues. Germline loops: CDR1 KGHSH, CDR2 LQKENI. The V and J ends lost 1 base and 7 bases respectively, with 7 bases between them. CDR3: CASSPLDGEKLFF. CDR3 in DNA: TGTGCCAGCTCACCACTTGACGGTGAAAAACTGTTTTTT.

V and J are TRBV9 and TRBJ2-5; the D gene is possibly TRBD2 (6 bases). This CDR3 is 15 amino acids long. CDR1 is SGDLS, CDR2 YYNGEE, per germline. V was shortened by 5 bases and J by 4 bases, with 18 bases between the two germline ends. Written as DNA, the CDR3 is TGTGCCAGCAGTTTGGAGGGCCAAAATAGAGAGACCCAGTACTTC. Amino acids: CASSLEGQNRETQYF.

This clonotype came up a few times. The V call is TRBV7-9, the J call TRBJ2-2; TRBD2 aligns across 11 bases. Trimming removed 4 bases from V and 3 bases from J; junction bases left unmatched: 4. Germline V gene data show CDR1 as SEHNR and CDR2 as FQNEAQ (reference sequence). This CDR3 is 16 amino acids long. CDR3 sequence: CASSSSGGKHTGELFF. DNA for the CDR3: TGTGCCAGCAGCTCTAGCGGGGGGAAGCACACCGGGGAGCTGTTTTTT.

The V gene is TRBV20-1, the J gene TRBJ2-7; 8 bases agree with TRBD2. Germline assignment: CDR1 DFQATT and CDR2 SNEGSKA (reference sequence). This CDR3 contains 12 residues. The V and J ends lost 7 bases and 5 bases, in that order; junction bases with no gene match: 7. CDR3 sequence: CSVSSGNHEQYF. The DNA of the CDR3 is TGCAGTGTCAGTAGCGGGAATCACGAGCAGTACTTC.

This chain uses TRBV20-1 with TRBJ1-2, with TRBD1 as a possible D gene (5 bases). With 0 bases removed from V and 5 bases from J, the gap between germline ends came to 16 bases. The CDR3 covers 15 residues. Germline V lookup: CDR1 DFQATT, CDR2 SNEGSKA (reference sequence). CDR3 DNA sequence: TGCAGTGCTAGAGATCTGAGAGGGACCCAGTATGGCTACACCTTC. Amino acid sequence: CSARDLRGTQYGYTF.

This chain links TRBV11-2 with TRBJ2-1; TRBD2 agrees at 7 bases. Per the germline V gene, CDR1 is SGHAT and CDR2 is FQNNGV. CDR3 length: 15 amino acids. V was pared by 5 bases and J by 6 bases, with 10 bases of the junction left unmatched. CDR3 sequence: CASSLTGGGSNEQFF. In DNA, the CDR3 is TGTGCCAGCAGCCTGACTGGGGGAGGGTCCAATGAGCAGTTCTTC.

The chain links TRBV12-3 or TRBV12-4 to TRBJ2-5; perhaps TRBD1 as D (6 bases). V was shortened by 1 base and J by 5 bases, with 11 bases between the two germline ends. The CDR3 sequence is 14 residues long. CDR3 in DNA: TGTGCCAGCAGTTTAGTTTGGGGGCTTGAGACCCAGTACTTC. Protein sequence: CASSLVWGLETQYF.

The CDR3, as DNA: TGTGCCAGCAGCGTGTCTGTAAAGGGTGAGCAGTTCTTC. As protein: CASSVSVKGEQFF. The chain links TRBV7-3 to TRBJ2-1; D uncertain. The CDR3 extends over 13 amino acids. V dropped 5 bases and J dropped 9 bases, with 14 bases sitting between them. Germline values: CDR1 SGHTA, CDR2 FQGTGA.

The V gene is TRBV29-1, the J gene TRBJ2-7, with D perhaps given as TRBD1 or TRBD2 (5 bases each). Germline assignment: CDR1 SQVTM and CDR2 ANQGSEA. The germline V and J ends were trimmed by 4 bases and 7 bases, with 20 bases remaining between them. The CDR3 totals 14 residues. CDR3 sequence (DNA): TGCAGCGTTGGTAAGGGACGGGCCGCTAGTGAGCAGTACTTC. Translating gives CSVGKGRAASEQYF.

CDR3 sequence (DNA): TGTGCCAGCAGTTCCGGGGGGGGAAGCACTGAAGCTTTCTTT. This sequence encodes CASSSGGGSTEAFF. This chain uses TRBV12-3 or TRBV12-4 with TRBJ1-1, with D perhaps matching TRBD1 (5 bases). The V gene lost 4 bases and the J gene lost 4 bases, with 13 bases spanning the gap. This CDR3 spans 14 amino acids.

The chain has TRBV7-2 and TRBJ1-1; D may be TRBD1 (6 bases). The V end was cut by 5 bases, the J end by 6 bases, with 13 bases between. The CDR3 contains 13 residues. CDR1 and CDR2 from the germline V gene are SGHTA and FQGNSA. CDR3 sequence (DNA): TGTGCCAGCAGCCCAGGACAGCCCGCTGAAGCTTTCTTT. The encoded protein is CASSPGQPAEAFF.

In this sample, this clonotype turned up a few times. In DNA form, the CDR3 reads TGTGCCAGCAGCTTGGCAGGGGGAGTTAATGAAAAACTGTTTTTT. Translated, it gives CASSLAGGVNEKLFF. This chain connects TRBV7-2 to TRBJ1-4; 7 bases line up with TRBD1. There are 15 residues in the CDR3. CDR1 is SGHTA and CDR2 is FQGNSA in the germline V gene. Trimming removed 3 bases from V and 4 bases from J; junction bases left unmatched: 5.

This clonotype showed up just a few times. The chain couples TRBV20-1 to TRBJ2-1, with 11 bases matching TRBD2. The CDR3 has 17 amino acids. CDR1 is DFQATT and CDR2 is SNEGSKA in the germline V gene (reference sequence). V was clipped by 5 bases and J by 0 bases; unmatched bases: 9. In nucleotides, the CDR3 is TGCAGTGCTTCTAGACTAGCGGGACAGAGCTCCTACAATGAGCAGTTCTTC. It is translated as CSASRLAGQSSYNEQFF.

The chain links TRBV7-2 to TRBJ1-1; the D is unclear. Trimming pared 5 bases from V and 8 bases from J, leaving 15 bases between. Looked up from germline, CDR1 is SGHTA and CDR2 is FQGNSA. There are 13 residues in the CDR3. The CDR3 region has the DNA TGTGCCAGCAGCGCCCGGACCCAGGCCGAAGCTTTCTTT. Translation gives CASSARTQAEAFF.